One and the same sample provided the 20 T cell receptor beta chains below, sequenced in a study of T cell repertoires in cytomegalovirus infection. TCRdb called the reads again in MiXCR, with one record for every CDR3 protein. The data show some 940,000 distinct CDR3 sequences, more than 25% seen once. No antigen has been assigned to these receptors. Here the sequenced sample was cultured CD8+ T cells from PBMCs, taken from culture after CMV antigen stimulation. The receptors were sampled from a human donor in good health (CMV status not recorded). Some clones in this sample may be carry-over from other donors' samples.

This clonotype was seen more than once but under ten times. The rearrangement joins TRBV6-5 to TRBJ2-5; unclear D gene. Germline V gene lookup returns CDR1 MNHEY and CDR2 SVGAGI. CDR3 length: 14 amino acids. The V end lost 0 bases, the J end lost 5 bases, and 10 bases lay between the germline ends. CDR3 bases: TGTGCCAGCAGTTACTCGGCCTTCTGGGAGACCCAGTACTTC. Translated, it gives CASSYSAFWETQYF.

This chain uses TRBV9 with TRBJ1-2; D remains ambiguous. The V gene lost 1 base and the J gene lost 6 bases, with 4 bases spanning the gap. This CDR3 comprises 11 residues. Germline-derived CDR1 and CDR2 are SGDLS and YYNGEE. This CDR3 reads CASSVNDGYTF. The CDR3 DNA is TGTGCCAGCAGCGTAAACGATGGCTACACCTTC.

This clonotype was seen a handful of times. The V call is TRBV4-2, the J call TRBJ1-4; D unclear. The CDR3 spans 15 residues. Germline values: CDR1 LGHNA, CDR2 YNFKEQ. Trimming cost V 6 bases and J 6 bases, with 17 bases left between them. The CDR3 DNA sequence: TGTGCCAGCAGTCCAACCTTGGGGATTCATGAAAAACTGTTTTTT. Translating gives CASSPTLGIHEKLFF.

Regarding this clonotype: The junction and the germline gene differ at one end; a read error may be behind it. The chain joins TRBV11-2 to TRBJ2-5; D unresolved. Germline V gives CDR1 SGHAT, CDR2 FQNNGV. CDR3 length equals 14 residues. As DNA, the CDR3 is TGTGCCAACAGCCCCACGTTACCCGAAGAGACCCAGTACTTC. Protein: CANSPTLPEETQYF.

As to this clonotype: A much larger clone differs from this one at a single base, so this may be a read error. V usage is TRBV28 and J usage is TRBJ2-5; D is unclear. V was shortened by 8 bases and J by 4 bases, with 8 bases between the two germline ends. CDR3 size: 11 residues. Germline CDR1 reads MDHEN; CDR2 reads SYDVKM. The CDR3 coding sequence is TGTGCCAGCTGCCACCGAGAGACCCAGTACTTC. This codes for CASCHRETQYF.

The count of this clonotype is one. The chain employs TRBV7-3 and TRBJ2-1; 9 bases match TRBD2. The ends lost 8 bases at V and 5 bases at J; junction bases unmatched: 10. The germline CDR1 and CDR2 sequences are SGHTA and FQGTGA. This CDR3 is built from 15 residues. In DNA form, the CDR3 reads TGTGCCAGCTCCTATAGCGGGGGTGTAGACAATGAGCAGTTCTTC. Protein product: CASSYSGGVDNEQFF. Full variable domain (rest looked up from reference TRBV7-3 and TRBJ2-1): GAGVSQTPSNKVTEKGKYVELRCDPISGHTALYWYRQSLGQGPEFLIYFQGTGAADDSGLPNDRFFAVRPEGSVSTLKIQRTERGDSAVYLCASSYSGGVDNEQFFGPGTRLTVL.

This clonotype was counted only a few times. This chain links TRBV4-2 with TRBJ1-4; D gene unclear. Germline CDR1 LGHNA, CDR2 YNFKEQ. CDR3 length: 14 residues. Trimming stripped 1 base from V and 3 bases from J, with 6 bases between. The CDR3 DNA follows: TGTGCCAGCAGCCAAGGGGAGCCTAATGAAAAACTGTTTTTT. It translates to CASSQGEPNEKLFF.

The table lists this clonotype with a few counts. The rearrangement joins TRBV7-6 to TRBJ2-7; 8 bases map to TRBD1. There are 15 residues in the CDR3. The V gene end was trimmed by 4 bases and the J gene end by 3 bases; junction bases not matched to a gene: 8. The germline V gene encodes CDR1 SGHVS and CDR2 FNYEAQ. Here the CDR3 reads CASSSLDRDGYEQYF. CDR3 in DNA: TGTGCCAGCAGCTCGCTGGACAGGGATGGCTACGAGCAGTACTTC.

This clonotype was detected only a few times. V is TRBV27 and J is TRBJ1-5; D uncertain. This CDR3 is 13 amino acids long. The germline V and J ends were trimmed by 10 bases and 3 bases, with 13 bases remaining between them. The germline V gene encodes CDR1 MNHEY and CDR2 SMNVEV (reference sequence). CDR3 bases: TGTGCCACCCAAGGCAGGCTCAATCAGCCCCAGCATTTT. Its translation: CATQGRLNQPQHF.

This clonotype turned up a few times. The chain uses TRBV4-1 and TRBJ1-1; D ambiguous. The CDR3 has 15 residues. V lost 1 base and J 1 base, leaving 10 bases between the germline ends. CDR1 and CDR2 (germline): MGHRA, YSYEKL. CDR3 nucleotides: TGCGCCAGCAGCCAAGGAATGGGGTCGAACACTGAAGCTTTCTTT. This translates into CASSQGMGSNTEAFF.

This chain connects TRBV6-5 to TRBJ1-6, with TRBD1 as a possible D gene (6 bases). The CDR3 sequence is 13 residues long. Trimming took 4 bases from V and 7 from J, leaving 8 bases between them. The germline V gene encodes CDR1 MNHEY and CDR2 SVGAGI. Here the CDR3 DNA reads TGTGCCAGCAGTTGGACAGACAATTCACCCCTCCACTTT. Encoded protein: CASSWTDNSPLHF.

This chain links TRBV13 with TRBJ1-5, with 7 bases identical to TRBD1. Trimming removed 5 bases from V and 3 bases from J; junction bases left unmatched: 4. The CDR3 consists of 14 residues. Germline-derived CDR1 and CDR2 are PRHDT and FYEKMQ (reference sequence). The CDR3 region is CASSRGTVNQPQHF. CDR3 coding DNA: TGTGCCAGCAGCAGGGGGACAGTCAATCAGCCCCAGCATTTT.

The rearrangement uses TRBV5-4 and TRBJ2-1; 7 nucleotides align to TRBD1. Germline CDR1 is SGHNT and CDR2 is YYREEE (reference sequence). CDR3 size: 14 residues. J was trimmed by 4 bases and V by 7 bases; bases with no gene match: 8. This CDR3 reads CASFRDSLYNEQFF. The CDR3 DNA reads as TGTGCCAGCTTCCGGGACAGCCTTTACAATGAGCAGTTCTTC.

The rearrangement uses TRBV29-1 and TRBJ2-3; D gene unclear. V was trimmed by 4 bases and J by 1 base, leaving 12 bases between them. The germline V gene has CDR1 SQVTM and CDR2 ANQGSEA. This CDR3 comprises 14 residues. CDR3 sequence: CSVGPPRGTDTQYF. CDR3 in DNA: TGCAGCGTTGGACCCCCCCGGGGCACAGATACGCAGTATTTT.

This clonotype was counted between two and nine times. The V call is TRBV4-1, the J call TRBJ2-2, with a tentative D call TRBD1 (6 bases). The CDR3 consists of 16 residues. Trimming took off 3 bases at V and 7 bases at J, with 18 bases between the two ends. Germline V lookup: CDR1 MGHRA, CDR2 YSYEKL. The DNA of the CDR3 is TGCGCCAGCAGCCACTCATTACAGGGAAGTTACGGGGAGCTGTTTTTT. Its protein product is CASSHSLQGSYGELFF.

This chain links TRBV2 with TRBJ2-2; tentatively, D is TRBD1 (5 bases). The CDR3 sequence is 15 residues long. CDR1 and CDR2 (germline): SNHLY, FYNNEI. Trimming left V 4 bases short and J 3 bases short, with 12 bases between. CDR3 loop: CASSGLDIYTGELFF. The CDR3 bases are TGTGCCAGCAGTGGCCTGGACATTTACACCGGGGAGCTGTTTTTT.

The chain recombines TRBV4-3 with TRBJ2-1; D is unresolved. Between the trimmed V and J ends, which lost 1 base and 6 bases, there was a span of 10 bases. Germline values: CDR1 LGHNA, CDR2 YSLEER. CDR3 size: 14 residues. For the CDR3, the DNA is TGCGCCAGCAGCCAAGTACCCCAGGTCAATGAGCAGTTCTTC. Its protein product is CASSQVPQVNEQFF.

This clonotype has just a few counts. The rearrangement links TRBV27 to TRBJ2-6; TRBD2 is a possible D gene (6 bases). The V end was cut by 2 bases, the J end by 9 bases, with 8 bases between. This CDR3 has 13 residues. CDR1 and CDR2 (germline): MNHEY, SMNVEV (reference sequence). The CDR3: CASSLGRGNVLTF. The CDR3 coding sequence is TGTGCCAGCAGTTTAGGGCGGGGCAACGTCCTGACTTTC.

The table lists this clonotype with a few counts. The V and J genes are TRBV6-5 and TRBJ1-2; D uncertain. The CDR3 has 12 amino acids. The germline CDR1 and CDR2 sequences are MNHEY and SVGAGI. The V and J ends lost 2 bases and 6 bases respectively, with 7 bases between them. The CDR3 DNA reads as TGTGCCAGCAGTTACCCGGGGAATGGCTACACCTTC. Protein sequence: CASSYPGNGYTF.

This clonotype was observed a handful of times. This rearrangement joins TRBV6-5 to TRBJ2-7; perhaps TRBD1 as D (5 bases). The CDR3 is 13 amino acids. V lost 0 bases, J lost 6 bases, and 9 bases lay in between. Germline CDR1 MNHEY, CDR2 SVGAGI. CDR3 DNA sequence: TGTGCCAGCAGTTACTCAGGGGTAGGCGAGCAGTACGTC. It codes for CASSYSGVGEQYV.